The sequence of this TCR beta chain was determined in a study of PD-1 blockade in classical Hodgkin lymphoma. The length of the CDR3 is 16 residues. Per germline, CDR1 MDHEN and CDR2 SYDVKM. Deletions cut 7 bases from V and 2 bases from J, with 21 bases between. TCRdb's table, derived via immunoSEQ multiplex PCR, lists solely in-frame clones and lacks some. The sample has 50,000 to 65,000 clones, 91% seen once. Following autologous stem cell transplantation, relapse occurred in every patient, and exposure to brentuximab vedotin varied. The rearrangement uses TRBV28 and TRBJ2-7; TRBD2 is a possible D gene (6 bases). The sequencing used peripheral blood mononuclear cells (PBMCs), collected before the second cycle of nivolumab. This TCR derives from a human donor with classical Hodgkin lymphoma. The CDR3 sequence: CASTEARGRDPYEQYF. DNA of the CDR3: TGTGCCAGCACAGAGGCGCGGGGCAGGGACCCCTACGAGCAGTACTTC.